This T cell receptor beta chain was obtained from a study of CD8 T cells in ankylosing spondylitis. Study observations and caveats: According to the report, clones linked to the disease were significantly enriched in matched synovial fluid samples taken from ankylosing spondylitis patients.

Germline V gives CDR1 LGHNA, CDR2 YNFKEQ. This CDR3 is built from 14 residues. V lost 10 bases to trimming and J lost 4 bases; unmatched junction nucleotides: 11. Of note for this clonotype: What it binds is not known.

TCRdb reprocessed the 5' RACE reads with MiXCR, giving one entry per CDR3 protein. Of a few hundred thousand distinct CDR3 sequences in the sample, less than 25% were seen once. The receptor was isolated from a female donor with ankylosing spondylitis or in good health (not recorded which). The V gene is TRBV4-2, the J gene TRBJ1-1, with 8 bases matching TRBD1. The specimen was blood, either unsorted or a sorted T cell fraction (not recorded which). CDR3 sequence reads: CATLMTGASTEAFF. As DNA, the CDR3 is TGTGCCACGCTGATGACAGGGGCGAGCACTGAAGCTTTCTTT.